The 27 T cell receptor beta chains reported below all come from one sample, sequenced in a study of CD8+CD57+ T cells in acquired aplastic anemia. Sequencing involved patients with CD8+CD57+ cell expansion previously shown by flow cytometry. CDR3 and TCR beta VDJ profiling relied on genomic DNA as the template. Via MiXCR, TCRdb re-called the reads, giving one row per CDR3 protein. The table lists almost 20,000 distinct CDR3 sequences, 30% to 40% of them singletons. Their recognized antigens are unknown. Study-wide findings and caveats: Lower repertoire diversity than in total CD4+ and CD8+ pools was seen for CD8+CD57+ cells in patients.

Sequencing input: CD8+CD57+ T cells sorted from PBMCs. The subset was: bead-enriched CD8+CD57+ effector memory T cells from SAA patients. All receptors derive from a human donor with aplastic anemia.

The rearrangement joins TRBV15 to TRBJ1-4; no definite D call. The CDR3 consists of 14 residues. Deletions cut 3 bases from V and 5 bases from J, with 10 bases between. In germline, CDR1 is LNHNV, CDR2 YYDKDF (reference sequence). CDR3 residues: CATSRTIGNEKLFF. The CDR3 coding sequence is TGTGCCACCAGCAGGACCATTGGAAATGAAAAACTGTTTTTT.

The chain recombines TRBV6-6 with TRBJ1-2; no reliable D call. Germline V gives CDR1 MNHNY, CDR2 SVGAGI (reference sequence). V lost 4 bases, J lost 5 bases, and 14 bases lay in between. The CDR3 is 14 amino acids. The CDR3, as DNA: TGTGCCAGCAGTTTCCGGCCCGTGGAGTATGGCTACACCTTC. Its protein is CASSFRPVEYGYTF.

The rearrangement links TRBV4-2 to TRBJ2-6; the D gene is possibly TRBD2 (5 bases). The CDR3 has 13 amino acids. In germline, CDR1 is LGHNA, CDR2 YNFKEQ. Between the trimmed V and J ends, which lost 1 base and 18 bases, there was a span of 16 bases. CDR3 loop: CASSQVWRRGETF. CDR3 bases: TGTGCCAGCAGCCAAGTTTGGAGGCGAGGAGAGACTTTC.

On this clonotype: Germline and junction disagree at one end, which may indicate a read error. The chain employs TRBV10-3 and TRBJ2-1; D assignment may be TRBD1 or TRBD2 (5 bases each). This CDR3 has 15 residues. Germline CDR1 ENHRY, CDR2 SYGVKD. The CDR3 nucleotides read TGTGCCAGCAGTGCACGACGGGACGGCTACAATGAGCAGTTCTTC. Amino acids: CASSARRDGYNEQFF.

This clonotype was detected once. CDR3 region: CASSSPVAQHF. CDR3 nucleotide sequence: TGTGCCAGCAGCTCCCCAGTAGCCCAGCATTTT. V and J are TRBV5-8 and TRBJ1-5; D unresolved. Trimming removed 3 bases from V and 11 bases from J, with 9 bases in between. The CDR3 totals 11 residues. Germline loops: CDR1 SGHTS, CDR2 YDEGEE.

V is TRBV6-5 and J is TRBJ2-1; D remains unclear. Trimming removed 0 bases at V and 7 bases at J, with 7 bases between. Germline values: CDR1 MNHEY, CDR2 SVGAGI. This CDR3 contains 13 residues. The CDR3 DNA reads TGTGCCAGCAGTTACTCGGTGGTGAATGAGCAGTTCTTC. Its translation is CASSYSVVNEQFF.

Turning to this clonotype: One end of the junction varies from germline; a read error may be responsible. The chain employs TRBV5-1 and TRBJ2-3; 9 positions match TRBD2. This CDR3 has 16 residues. CDR1 and CDR2 (germline): SGHRS, YFSETQ. CDR3: CASGFRLADRTDTQYF. For the CDR3, the DNA is TGCGCCAGCGGCTTTAGACTAGCGGATCGCACAGATACGCAGTATTTT.

This clonotype turned up a few times. J is TRBJ2-1 and V is TRBV7-6; tentative D call: TRBD1 (6 bases). V was cut by 1 base and J by 1 base, with 11 bases left in between. The CDR3 runs 16 residues. CDR1 is SGHVS, CDR2 FNYEAQ, per germline. CDR3 amino acids: CASSLGGRGSYNEQFF. In DNA form, the CDR3 reads TGTGCCAGCAGCTTAGGTGGCAGGGGTTCCTACAATGAGCAGTTCTTC.

This clonotype showed up just a few times. The chain employs TRBV9 and TRBJ2-2; no reliable D call. The CDR3 runs 12 residues. Germline CDR1 reads SGDLS; CDR2 reads YYNGEE. V gave up 2 bases and J gave up 5 bases, with 4 bases separating them. The CDR3 bases are TGTGCCAGCAGCGTTAGGACCGGGGAGCTGTTTTTT. This encodes CASSVRTGELFF.

As for this clonotype: The junction shows a germline mismatch at one end, possibly a read error. This chain uses TRBV20-1 with TRBJ2-1, with TRBD2 matching 7 bases. This CDR3 is 15 amino acids long. CDR1 and CDR2 (germline): DFQATT, SNEGSKA (reference sequence). CDR3 sequence: CSAREQRDSYNEQLF. In DNA form, the CDR3 reads TGCAGTGCTAGAGAACAGCGGGACTCCTACAATGAGCAGCTCTTC.

The rearrangement links TRBV5-4 to TRBJ2-6, with D hard to call. V dropped 2 bases and J dropped 2 bases, with 8 bases sitting between them. The germline V gene has CDR1 SGHNT and CDR2 YYREEE (reference sequence). The CDR3 length is 15 residues. DNA for the CDR3: TGTGCCAGCAGCTTCAAATCTCCTGGGGCCAACGTCCTGACTTTC. It codes for CASSFKSPGANVLTF.

The rearrangement links TRBV3-1 to TRBJ2-3, with a tentative D call TRBD2 (5 bases). Trimming left V 1 base short and J 3 bases short, with 14 bases between. There are 16 residues in the CDR3. Germline lookup yields CDR1 LGHDT and CDR2 YNNKEL (reference sequence). The CDR3 region has the DNA TGTGCCAGCAGCCAAGGGGAGCGTCGTCTTACAGATACGCAGTATTTT. Translation gives CASSQGERRLTDTQYF.

This clonotype was counted ten times or more. The rearrangement links TRBV5-8 to TRBJ1-2; 8 bases line up with TRBD1. CDR1 SGHTS and CDR2 YDEGEE come from the germline V gene. V lost 5 bases to trimming and J lost 2 bases; unmatched junction nucleotides: 5. The CDR3 spans 14 residues. CDR3 nucleotides: TGTGCCAGCAGGCTGGGACAGGCCAACTATGGCTACACCTTC. It encodes CASRLGQANYGYTF. Filled out from reference TRBV5-8 and TRBJ1-2, the complete variable domain reads EAGVTQSPTHLIKTRGQQATLRCSPISGHTSVYWYQQALGLGLQFLLWYDEGEERNRGNFPPRFSGRQFPNYSSELNVNALELEDSALYLCASRLGQANYGYTFGSGTRLTVV.

About this clonotype: Just one base apart from a much larger clone, this may be a read error. The rearrangement links TRBV25-1 to TRBJ2-3, with 10 bases lining up with TRBD1. CDR1 and CDR2 (germline): MGHDK, SYGVNS. The CDR3 contains 15 residues. The CDR3 DNA is TGTGCCAGCAGTGAAGGGACAGGGGATTTAGATACGCTGTATTTT. It codes for CASSEGTGDLDTLYF. The entire variable domain, with the rest obtained from reference TRBV25-1 and TRBJ2-3, is as follows: EADIYQTPRYLVIGTGKKITLECSQTMGHDKMYWYQQDPGMELHLIHYSYGVNSTEKGDLSSESTVSRIRTEHFPLTLESARPSHTSQYLCASSEGTGDLDTLYFGPGTRLTVL.

J is TRBJ2-2 and V is TRBV6-1; no clear D. The CDR3 loop spans 13 amino acids. Germline CDR1 and CDR2: MNHNS and SASEGT. V lost 4 bases and J 5 bases, leaving 8 bases between the germline ends. The CDR3 DNA reads as TGTGCCAGCAGTGCGGCACGAACCGGGGAGCTGTTTTTT. This sequence encodes CASSAARTGELFF.

This clonotype appeared a single time. One end of the junction does not line up with germline, which may come from a read error. This chain joins TRBV7-9 and TRBJ2-2; no clear D gene. The CDR3 consists of 14 residues. In germline, CDR1 is SEHNR, CDR2 FQNEAQ (reference sequence). CDR3 nucleotides: TGTGCCGGCAGCTTAGGAGAGAACACCGGGGAGCTGTTTTTT. This encodes CAGSLGENTGELFF.

This chain uses TRBV27 with TRBJ1-6, with no clear D. CDR3 length equals 14 residues. V was trimmed by 5 bases and J by 7 bases, leaving 12 bases between them. Germline V CDR1 and CDR2: MNHEY, SMNVEV (reference sequence). The CDR3 is CASSPPGRNSPLHF. CDR3 in DNA: TGTGCCAGCAGTCCCCCGGGAAGGAATTCACCCCTCCACTTT.

There are a few counts of this clonotype. This chain uses TRBV20-1 with TRBJ2-7, with D uncertain. The CDR3 spans 13 residues. The V gene lost 6 bases and the J gene lost 3 bases, with 15 bases spanning the gap. CDR1 and CDR2 (germline): DFQATT, SNEGSKA (reference sequence). CDR3 residues: CSASRLAYYEQYF. CDR3 sequence (DNA): TGCAGTGCCTCCCGATTGGCATACTACGAGCAGTACTTC.

With respect to this clonotype: The missing conserved phenylalanine or tryptophan at the end of this CDR3 makes a read error likely. The chain employs TRBV25-1 and TRBJ2-7, with a weak D call TRBD1 (6 bases). CDR3 size: 16 residues. The V gene lost 3 bases and the J gene lost 1 base, with 16 bases spanning the gap. Per the germline V gene, CDR1 is MGHDK and CDR2 is SYGVNS. This CDR3 is CASSDAGTLISYEQYL. The CDR3 region has the DNA TGTGCCAGCAGTGACGCCGGGACACTGATTTCCTACGAGCAGTACCTC.

V usage is TRBV7-6 and J usage is TRBJ2-7, with D perhaps TRBD2 (5 bases). The germline CDR1 and CDR2 sequences are SGHVS and FNYEAQ. V was trimmed by 3 bases and J by 4 bases, leaving 13 bases between them. The CDR3 consists of 14 residues. CDR3 nucleotide sequence: TGTGCCAGCAGCTTGGGTGGACTCTCATACGAGCAGTACGTC. It specifies CASSLGGLSYEQYV.

This clonotype was counted between two and nine times. This chain joins TRBV7-3 and TRBJ2-5; D is tentatively TRBD1 or TRBD2 (6 bases each). The V gene lost 1 base and the J gene lost 2 bases, with 14 bases spanning the gap. This CDR3 contains 16 residues. Germline CDR1 reads SGHTA; CDR2 reads FQGTGA. CDR3 loop: CASSLNGGDKQETQYF. The CDR3 DNA follows: TGTGCCAGCAGCTTAAATGGAGGGGACAAACAAGAGACCCAGTACTTC.

The chain links TRBV5-4 to TRBJ1-2; 9 positions agree with TRBD1. The junction had 4 bases not matched to a gene; V was cut back by 0 bases and J by 4 bases. The CDR3 consists of 15 residues. From germline, CDR1 is SGHNT and CDR2 YYREEE (reference sequence). The CDR3 DNA follows: TGTGCCAGCAGCTTGGATGGGACAGGGAGCTATGGCTACACCTTC. Translated: CASSLDGTGSYGYTF.

CDR3 amino acids: CASSSAGRDPPLHF. The CDR3 DNA reads as TGTGCCAGCAGCTCAGCGGGCAGGGACCCACCCCTCCACTTT. The genes are TRBV7-9 and TRBJ1-6, with D perhaps matching TRBD1 (5 bases). Germline V lookup: CDR1 SEHNR, CDR2 FQNEAQ (reference sequence). The V end lost 4 bases, the J end lost 11 bases, and 15 bases lay between the germline ends. The length of the CDR3 is 14 residues.

This clonotype has just a few counts. The chain uses TRBV7-9 and TRBJ1-6; no definite D call. CDR3 length: 12 residues. Trimming removed 5 bases at V and 7 bases at J, with 6 bases between. Germline values: CDR1 SEHNR, CDR2 FQNEAQ (reference sequence). In DNA, the CDR3 is TGTGCCAGCAGCAACCAAAATTCACCCCTCCACTTT. This codes for CASSNQNSPLHF.

In its sample, this clonotype was seen a few times. The gene calls are TRBV7-8 and TRBJ2-1; D uncertain. Trimming removed 0 bases from V and 8 bases from J, with 14 bases in between. In germline, CDR1 is SGHVS, CDR2 FQNEAQ. The CDR3 loop spans 15 amino acids. The CDR3 reads CASSLARAVRDEQFF. CDR3 in DNA: TGTGCCAGCAGCTTAGCCCGGGCCGTAAGGGATGAGCAGTTCTTC.

The gene calls are TRBV10-2 and TRBJ1-2; D might be TRBD1 (6 bases). Trimming took off 8 bases at V and 3 bases at J, with 16 bases between the two ends. This CDR3 is 14 amino acids long. Germline V gives CDR1 WSHSY, CDR2 SAAADI. CDR3 sequence: CASSEGQIDYGYTF. Written as DNA, the CDR3 is TGCGCCAGCTCCGAGGGACAAATTGACTATGGCTACACCTTC.

This clonotype was detected only a few times. The chain links TRBV7-9 to TRBJ1-4, with 7 bases identical to TRBD1. Germline lookup yields CDR1 SEHNR and CDR2 FQNEAQ (reference sequence). CDR3 length: 15 amino acids. The V segment lost 3 bases and the J segment 8 bases; nucleotides outside the gene matches: 9. As DNA, the CDR3 is TGTGCCAGCAGCTTTCTACAGGACAGGCGGGAAAAACTGTTTTTT. Its protein product is CASSFLQDRREKLFF.